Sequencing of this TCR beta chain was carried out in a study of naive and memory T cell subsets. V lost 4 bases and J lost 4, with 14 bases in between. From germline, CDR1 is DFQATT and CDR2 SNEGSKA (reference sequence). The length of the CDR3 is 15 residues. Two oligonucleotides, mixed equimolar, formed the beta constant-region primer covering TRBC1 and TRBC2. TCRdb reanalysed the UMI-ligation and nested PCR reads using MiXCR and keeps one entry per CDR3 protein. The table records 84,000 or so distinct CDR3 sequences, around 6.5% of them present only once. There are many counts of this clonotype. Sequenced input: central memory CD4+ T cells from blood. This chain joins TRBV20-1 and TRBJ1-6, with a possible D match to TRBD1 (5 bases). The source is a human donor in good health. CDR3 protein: CSAKSGTAYNSPLHF. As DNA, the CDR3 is TGCAGTGCTAAGAGTGGGACCGCTTATAATTCACCCCTCCACTTT.